This record looks at one T cell receptor beta chain sequence and its context. Unique molecular identifiers were used to barcode this TCRbeta library. TCRdb ran MiXCR on the PCR reads and lists one entry per CDR3 protein. Here the sample spans some 80,000 distinct CDR3 sequences, less than 20% being singletons. This sample stems from a study of T-cell reconstitution after alpha-beta-depleted transplantation in children. The V end lost 2 bases, the J end lost 0 bases, and 14 bases lay between the germline ends. The CDR3 sequence is 16 residues long. The V gene's germline CDR1 is SGHRS and CDR2 YFSETQ. The clonotype was recovered from a male patient between 2 and 15 years old who had a stem cell transplant for acute lymphoblastic leukemia, so the T cells may come from the graft donor. J is TRBJ1-1 and V is TRBV5-1; a weak D match, TRBD1 (5 bases). Sequences were derived from PBMCs, mostly from graft donor cells, sampled 360 days after TCRalphabeta/CD19-depleted stem cell transplant. In DNA, the CDR3 is TGCGCCAGCAGCTTCCCCCCTCGGGGCTTGAACACTGAAGCTTTCTTT. This encodes CASSFPPRGLNTEAFF.